This T cell receptor (beta chain) was retrieved from a study of T cells and Merkel cell carcinoma outcomes. Generated by immunoSEQ multiplex PCR, the TCRdb table keeps only in-frame clones and is missing some. The sample yields 11,000 to 15,000 clones, 80% to 95% seen once. As concerns this clone: What it recognizes is unknown.

Whole-study results and caveats: Reportedly, T-cell repertoire with density predicts Merkel cell carcinoma outcomes.

CDR1 is SGHNT, CDR2 YYREEE, per germline (reference sequence). V lost 4 bases to trimming and J lost 3 bases; unmatched junction nucleotides: 9. The CDR3 spans 15 residues. Sequenced: tumor tissue from Merkel cell carcinoma. The sequence was collected from a human donor with Merkel cell carcinoma. The chain uses TRBV5-4 and TRBJ2-5; TRBD1 matches 7 bases. The DNA for the CDR3 is TGTGCCAGCAGCCCACTACGAGGGACAGAAGAGACCCAGTACTTC. Its translation is CASSPLRGTEETQYF.